A single sample is the source of the 14 T cell receptor beta chains below, sequenced in a study of T cells in localized non-small cell lung cancer. The method was immunoSEQ multiplex PCR; TCRdb's version includes in-frame clones alone and lacks a portion of them. The sample has 35,000 to 40,000 clones, approximately 83% seen once; the top ten hold approximately 6.4%. The material was peripheral blood, obtained before any cancer treatment. The origin of the receptors is a man aged 40-75 years with stage I lung adenocarcinoma.

The chain uses TRBV28 and TRBJ2-7, with 9 bases identical to TRBD1. Trimming removed 4 bases from V and 12 bases from J; junction bases left unmatched: 7. This CDR3 is 12 amino acids long. The germline CDR1 and CDR2 sequences are MDHEN and SYDVKM. CDR3 loop: CASSSTAGQGYF. The CDR3 DNA is TGTGCCAGCAGTTCCACTGCGGGACAGGGGTACTTC. The entire variable domain, with the rest obtained from reference TRBV28 and TRBJ2-7, is as follows: DVKVTQSSRYLVKRTGEKVFLECVQDMDHENMFWYRQDPGLGLRLIYFSYDVKMKEKGDIPEGYSVSREKKERFSLILESASTNQTSMYLCASSSTAGQGYFGPGTRLTVT.

This clone was detected a few times. V is TRBV7-9 and J is TRBJ2-2; maybe TRBD1 (5 bases). Trimming left V 5 bases short and J 5 bases short, with 12 bases between. The CDR3 contains 14 residues. Germline loops: CDR1 SEHNR, CDR2 FQNEAQ (reference sequence). Written as DNA, the CDR3 is TGTGCCAGCAGCACCGACTCAGGGACCGGGGAGCTGTTTTTT. Its translation is CASSTDSGTGELFF.

This clone was detected once. V and J are TRBV28 and TRBJ2-2; no reliable D call. Germline V gene sequence: CDR1 MDHEN, CDR2 SYDVKM. The CDR3 is made up of 14 amino acids. Trimming took off 5 bases at V and 1 base at J, with 8 bases between the two ends. The CDR3 is CASSVAGNTGELFF. CDR3 sequence (DNA): TGTGCCAGCAGTGTAGCAGGGAACACCGGGGAGCTGTTTTTT.

The chain recombines TRBV28 with TRBJ2-3, with TRBD2 matching over 14 bases. The CDR3 contains 21 residues. The trim removed 2 bases at V and 6 bases at J, leaving 19 bases unmatched. CDR1 is MDHEN, CDR2 SYDVKM, per germline. The DNA of the CDR3 is TGTGCCAGCAGTTTAGTGGCCCCCGGGACTAGCGGGAGCGGGGCAGGGGATACGCAGTATTTT. Encoded protein: CASSLVAPGTSGSGAGDTQYF.

This clone has a handful of counts. The chain employs TRBV4-2 and TRBJ1-3; D unclear. Germline V gene data show CDR1 as LGHNA and CDR2 as YNFKEQ. This CDR3 spans 14 amino acids. Trimming cost V 1 base and J 8 bases, with 12 bases left between them. The CDR3 loop is CASSQALLRDTIYF. Here the CDR3 DNA reads TGTGCCAGCAGCCAAGCCCTCCTCCGGGACACCATATATTTT.

This clone is medium-sized by share. V is TRBV19 and J is TRBJ1-5; D uncertain. Germline V gene lookup returns CDR1 LNHDA and CDR2 SQIVND (reference sequence). This CDR3 has 14 residues. V was pared by 7 bases and J by 1 base, with 11 bases between. For the CDR3, the DNA is TGTGCCAGTACCCCCCCGCAGAGCAATCAGCCCCAGCATTTT. Its translation is CASTPPQSNQPQHF.

The chain links TRBV10-3 to TRBJ2-5; 8 bases map to TRBD2. The germline CDR1 and CDR2 sequences are ENHRY and SYGVKD. There are 15 residues in the CDR3. V gave up 0 bases and J gave up 5 bases; unmatched junction bases: 5. CDR3 bases: TGTGCCATCAGTGAGTCGGAGGGACTAGAGGAGACCCAGTACTTC. It codes for CAISESEGLEETQYF.

The rearrangement uses TRBV27 and TRBJ2-7, with 11 bases aligning to TRBD2. Germline assignment: CDR1 MNHEY and CDR2 SMNVEV (reference sequence). The CDR3 runs 15 residues. Trimming removed 4 bases from V and 4 bases from J; junction bases left unmatched: 6. The CDR3 is CASSSSSGRRYEQYF. CDR3 DNA: TGTGCCAGCAGTTCATCTAGCGGGAGGAGGTACGAGCAGTACTTC.

About this clone itself: Other DNA sequences in this sample translate to the same CDR3. The V and J genes are TRBV25-1 and TRBJ2-7; D is undetermined. Germline assignment: CDR1 MGHDK and CDR2 SYGVNS. There are 11 residues in the CDR3. Trimming took off 3 bases at V and 3 bases at J, with 3 bases between the two ends. The CDR3 loop reads CASSDIYEQYF. As DNA, the CDR3 is TGTGCCAGCAGTGATATCTACGAGCAGTACTTC.

The chain has TRBV4-3 and TRBJ1-4; a possible D gene is TRBD1 (5 bases). Deletions cut 0 bases from V and 7 bases from J, with 18 bases between. The CDR3 has 17 residues. CDR1 and CDR2 from the germline V gene are LGHNA and YSLEER. CDR3 loop: CASSQDIRPGGSEKLFF. DNA of the CDR3: TGCGCCAGCAGCCAAGATATCCGACCCGGGGGGAGTGAAAAACTGTTTTTT.

V usage is TRBV7-8 and J usage is TRBJ1-2; D unclear. Germline V gene data show CDR1 as SGHVS and CDR2 as FQNEAQ. V was trimmed by 8 bases and J by 7 bases, leaving 14 bases between them. The CDR3 runs 12 residues. The DNA for the CDR3 is TGTGCCAGCGCGACGACGGCTACTGGCTACACCTTC. The encoded protein is CASATTATGYTF. Full variable domain (outside the CDR3, taken from reference TRBV7-8 and TRBJ1-2): GAGVSQSPRYKVAKRGQDVALRCDPISGHVSLFWYQQALGQGPEFLTYFQNEAQLDKSGLPSDRFFAERPEGSVSTLKIQRTQQEDSAVYLCASATTATGYTFGSGTRLTVV.

This clone is a singleton in its sample. The J gene is TRBJ2-2, the V gene TRBV7-6; 10 bases line up with TRBD1. V trimming: 5 bases; J trimming: 0 bases; junction bases outside the gene matches: 6. CDR1 and CDR2 from the germline V gene are SGHVS and FNYEAQ. CDR3 length: 17 amino acids. CDR3: CASSLRQGAANTGELFF. CDR3 sequence (DNA): TGTGCCAGCAGCCTAAGACAGGGGGCCGCGAACACCGGGGAGCTGTTTTTT. The full variable domain, rest sourced from reference TRBV7-6 and TRBJ2-2, is GAGVSQSPRYKVTKRGQDVALRCDPISGHVSLYWYRQALGQGPEFLTYFNYEAQQDKSGLPNDRFSAERPEGSISTLTIQRTEQRDSAMYRCASSLRQGAANTGELFFGEGSRLTVL.

This sequence joins TRBV28 and TRBJ1-5; a possible D gene is TRBD1 (6 bases). The germline gives CDR1 MDHEN, CDR2 SYDVKM. The CDR3 length is 13 residues. The CDR3 loop is CLTQGGRDQPQHF. The CDR3 coding sequence is TGTTTGACACAGGGAGGGCGAGATCAGCCCCAGCATTTT. The whole variable domain, remainder taken from reference TRBV28 and TRBJ1-5, is DVKVTQSSRYLVKRTGEKVFLECVQDMDHENMFWYRQDPGLGLRLIYFSYDVKMKEKGDIPEGYSVSREKKERFSLILESASTNQTSMYLCLTQGGRDQPQHFGDGTRLSIL.

This chain connects TRBV7-3 to TRBJ2-2; TRBD1 aligns across 7 bases. CDR1 is SGHTA, CDR2 FQGTGA, per germline. This CDR3 has 13 residues. V gave up 5 bases and J gave up 6 bases; unmatched junction bases: 3. The CDR3 DNA reads TGTGCCAGCAGCGACGGGACAGCCGGGGAGCTGTTTTTT. Translation gives CASSDGTAGELFF.